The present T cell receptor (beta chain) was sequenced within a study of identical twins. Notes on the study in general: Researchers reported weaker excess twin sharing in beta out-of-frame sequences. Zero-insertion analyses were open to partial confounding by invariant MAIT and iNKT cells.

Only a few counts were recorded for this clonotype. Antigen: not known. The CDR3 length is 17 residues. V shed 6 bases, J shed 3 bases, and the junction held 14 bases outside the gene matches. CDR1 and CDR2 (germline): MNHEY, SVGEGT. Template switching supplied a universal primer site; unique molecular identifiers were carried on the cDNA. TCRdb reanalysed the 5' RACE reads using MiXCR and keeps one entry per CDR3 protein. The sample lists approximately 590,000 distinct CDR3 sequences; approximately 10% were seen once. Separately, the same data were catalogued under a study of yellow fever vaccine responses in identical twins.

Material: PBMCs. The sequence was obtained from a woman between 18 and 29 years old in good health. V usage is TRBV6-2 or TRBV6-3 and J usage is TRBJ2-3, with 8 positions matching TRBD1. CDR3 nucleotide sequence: TGTGCCAGCAGACCCCCCAGGGGGCGTAGGGATACAGATACGCAGTATTTT. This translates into CASRPPRGRRDTDTQYF.